This is a list of T cell receptor beta chains from one sample in a study of blood T cell repertoires in COVID-19. Clones were sequenced by immunoSEQ multiplex PCR, and TCRdb holds only the in-frame ones, with some missing. The sample has some 94,000 clones, approximately 87% seen once. Input material: peripheral blood. Receptors originate from a human donor in a cohort sampled during active COVID-19. Both conserved end residues are part of each CDR3. The order of the fields is clone size, J gene, V gene, D gene, CDR3 DNA, CDR3 protein. D genes are given only for firm matches. The size of a clone is reported for some rows only, either as once, few or many, or as a class for expanded clones.

clone size: .; J gene: TRBJ1-5; V gene: TRBV7-2; D gene: .; CDR3 DNA: TGTGCCAGCAGCCCGGAACCTGCAGGGAATCAGCCCCAGCATTTT; CDR3 protein: CASSPEPAGNQPQHF
clone size: .; J gene: TRBJ2-7; V gene: TRBV5-6; D gene: TRBD1; CDR3 DNA: TGTGCCAGCAGCCCAAGGACAGGAGTCTCCTACGAGCAGTACTTC; CDR3 protein: CASSPRTGVSYEQYF
clone size: .; J gene: TRBJ1-1; V gene: TRBV29-1; D gene: .; CDR3 DNA: TGCAGCGTTACCTCTTATATCTCAGAGAACACTGAAGCTTTCTTT; CDR3 protein: CSVTSYISENTEAFF
clone size: .; J gene: TRBJ1-1; V gene: TRBV6-5; D gene: .; CDR3 DNA: TGTGCCAGCAGTTACGGGCAGGACACTGAAGCTTTCTTT; CDR3 protein: CASSYGQDTEAFF
clone size: .; J gene: TRBJ2-3; V gene: TRBV7-8; D gene: .; CDR3 DNA: TGTGCCAGCAGCCCCGGGACATACACAGATACGCAGTATTTT; CDR3 protein: CASSPGTYTDTQYF
clone size: .; J gene: TRBJ2-1; V gene: TRBV6-1; D gene: .; CDR3 DNA: TGTGCCAGCAGTGACACGGGCCAGGGAAGCTCCTACAATGAGCAGTTCTTC; CDR3 protein: CASSDTGQGSSYNEQFF
clone size: .; J gene: TRBJ2-1; V gene: TRBV6-5; D gene: .; CDR3 DNA: TGTGCCAGCAGTTACTCGTCCAGGGCCACCGATGAGCAGTTCTTC; CDR3 protein: CASSYSSRATDEQFF
clone size: .; J gene: TRBJ2-1; V gene: TRBV11-3; D gene: .; CDR3 DNA: TGTGCCAGCAGCTTAGGTTTTGGGCGCGAGGGAAACAATGAGCAGTTCTTC; CDR3 protein: CASSLGFGREGNNEQFF
clone size: once; J gene: TRBJ1-1; V gene: TRBV2; D gene: .; CDR3 DNA: TGTGCCAGCAGTGACGGTGAGAACAGCTACACTGAAGCTTTCTTT; CDR3 protein: CASSDGENSYTEAFF
clone size: .; J gene: TRBJ2-5; V gene: TRBV12-3/TRBV12-4; D gene: TRBD1; CDR3 DNA: TGTGCCAGCAGAAGGGGGCCCGTCGAGACCCAGTACTTC; CDR3 protein: CASRRGPVETQYF
clone size: .; J gene: TRBJ2-3; V gene: TRBV18; D gene: TRBD2; CDR3 DNA: TGTGCCAGCTCACGAAGGGGACTAGCGGGGAACACAGATACGCAGTATTTT; CDR3 protein: CASSRRGLAGNTDTQYF
clone size: .; J gene: TRBJ2-7; V gene: TRBV4-1; D gene: TRBD2; CDR3 DNA: TGCGCCAGCAGCCAAGAAGGACTAGCGGGGATCTACGAGCAGTACTTC; CDR3 protein: CASSQEGLAGIYEQYF
clone size: .; J gene: TRBJ1-5; V gene: TRBV2; D gene: TRBD1; CDR3 DNA: TGTGCCAGCATAGGACAGGGGCCGGGCAATCAGCCCCAGCATTTT; CDR3 protein: CASIGQGPGNQPQHF
clone size: .; J gene: TRBJ1-5; V gene: TRBV2; D gene: .; CDR3 DNA: TGTGCCAGCAACAACGGCGGGACGGTTAGCAATCAGCCCCAGCATTTT; CDR3 protein: CASNNGGTVSNQPQHF
clone size: .; J gene: TRBJ2-4; V gene: TRBV7-6; D gene: .; CDR3 DNA: TGTGCCAGCAGCTTGGGGGGATCAGGCAAAAACATTCAGTACTTC; CDR3 protein: CASSLGGSGKNIQYF
clone size: .; J gene: TRBJ1-2; V gene: TRBV28; D gene: .; CDR3 DNA: TGTGCCAGCACCCCGGTCGGGGTCGGCAACTATGGCTACACCTTC; CDR3 protein: CASTPVGVGNYGYTF
clone size: .; J gene: TRBJ2-1; V gene: TRBV12-5; D gene: TRBD2; CDR3 DNA: TGTGCTAGTACCGGGGGGGCCTACAATGAGCAGTTCTTC; CDR3 protein: CASTGGAYNEQFF
clone size: .; J gene: TRBJ2-7; V gene: TRBV5-4; D gene: .; CDR3 DNA: TGTGCCAGCAGCTTGGGGGCGCTGAGCTCCTACGAGCAGTACTTC; CDR3 protein: CASSLGALSSYEQYF
clone size: .; J gene: TRBJ2-3; V gene: TRBV7-3; D gene: TRBD2; CDR3 DNA: TGTGCCAGCAGCTTAGGGACTAGCGGCAGCACAGATACGCAGTATTTT; CDR3 protein: CASSLGTSGSTDTQYF
clone size: .; J gene: TRBJ2-5; V gene: TRBV4-2; D gene: TRBD1; CDR3 DNA: TGTGCCAGCAACTCGGGGACAGCAGAAGAGACCCAGTACTTC; CDR3 protein: CASNSGTAEETQYF
clone size: .; J gene: TRBJ1-2; V gene: TRBV14; D gene: .; CDR3 DNA: TGTGCCAGCAGCCCCGGGACTAACTATGGCTACACCTTC; CDR3 protein: CASSPGTNYGYTF
clone size: .; J gene: TRBJ2-3; V gene: TRBV27; D gene: .; CDR3 DNA: TGTGCCAGCAGTTCCAAGGCCCTGGTCAGGGTGACAGATACGCAGTATTTT; CDR3 protein: CASSSKALVRVTDTQYF
clone size: .; J gene: TRBJ1-3; V gene: TRBV7-9; D gene: .; CDR3 DNA: TGTGCCAGCAGCTATGACAGTGAGGGAAACACCATATATTTT; CDR3 protein: CASSYDSEGNTIYF
clone size: .; J gene: TRBJ1-1; V gene: TRBV15; D gene: .; CDR3 DNA: TGTGCCACCAGCAGACAGGGCGACACTGAAGCTTTCTTT; CDR3 protein: CATSRQGDTEAFF
clone size: .; J gene: TRBJ1-2; V gene: TRBV5-4; D gene: .; CDR3 DNA: TGTGCCAGCAGCCCTCCCGGGACACCCTCTAACTATGGCTACACCTTC; CDR3 protein: CASSPPGTPSNYGYTF
clone size: .; J gene: TRBJ2-2; V gene: TRBV7-8; D gene: TRBD1; CDR3 DNA: TGTGCCAGCAGCTTAACTCCTTTGACAGGGGCAGGCGGGGAGCTGTTTTTT; CDR3 protein: CASSLTPLTGAGGELFF
clone size: .; J gene: TRBJ1-6; V gene: TRBV6-5; D gene: .; CDR3 DNA: TGTGCCAGCACCGGGGGCTCCTATAATTCACCCCTCCACTTT; CDR3 protein: CASTGGSYNSPLHF
clone size: .; J gene: TRBJ1-5; V gene: TRBV28; D gene: .; CDR3 DNA: TGTGCCAGCAGTCTACAGGGTTGGGGCAATCAGCCCCAGCATTTT; CDR3 protein: CASSLQGWGNQPQHF
clone size: .; J gene: TRBJ2-5; V gene: TRBV7-2; D gene: TRBD2; CDR3 DNA: TGTGCCAGCAGCTTGGAGGGGCTAGCGGGGCTCCACCAAGAGACCCAGTACTTC; CDR3 protein: CASSLEGLAGLHQETQYF
clone size: .; J gene: TRBJ1-2; V gene: TRBV3-1/TRBV3-2; D gene: .; CDR3 DNA: TGTGCCAGCAGCTACATCAGGGACTTAGGCTACACCTTC; CDR3 protein: CASSYIRDLGYTF
clone size: few; J gene: TRBJ1-5; V gene: TRBV6-6; D gene: .; CDR3 DNA: TGTGCCAGCAGTTATCCAGGGTATAGCAATCAGCCCCAGCATTTT; CDR3 protein: CASSYPGYSNQPQHF
clone size: .; J gene: TRBJ2-1; V gene: TRBV4-1; D gene: .; CDR3 DNA: TGCGCCAGCAGCCGGGACTCATCAATGACACAGTTCTTC; CDR3 protein: CASSRDSSMTQFF
clone size: .; J gene: TRBJ2-5; V gene: TRBV3-1/TRBV3-2; D gene: TRBD2; CDR3 DNA: TGTGCCAGCAGCAGTGCCGGGACTAGCCTTTGGGAGACCCAGTACTTC; CDR3 protein: CASSSAGTSLWETQYF
clone size: .; J gene: TRBJ2-1; V gene: TRBV28; D gene: TRBD2; CDR3 DNA: TGTGCCAGCAGTTACTCGGGAGGGGACAATGAGCAGTTCTTC; CDR3 protein: CASSYSGGDNEQFF
clone size: .; J gene: TRBJ1-1; V gene: TRBV19; D gene: .; CDR3 DNA: TGTGCCAGTAGGAGCAATGAAGCTTTCTTT; CDR3 protein: CASRSNEAFF
clone size: .; J gene: TRBJ2-3; V gene: TRBV7-9; D gene: .; CDR3 DNA: TGTGCCAGCATTCTGCGGGACCCGAGCACAGATACGCAGTATTTT; CDR3 protein: CASILRDPSTDTQYF
clone size: .; J gene: TRBJ1-1; V gene: TRBV7-9; D gene: .; CDR3 DNA: TGTGCCAGCAGCTTAGCGCTCCCGGCTCAGGGCGCTGAAGCTTTCTTT; CDR3 protein: CASSLALPAQGAEAFF
clone size: .; J gene: TRBJ1-1; V gene: TRBV24-1; D gene: .; CDR3 DNA: TGTGCCACCAGTGATCCCCCGGGAGCCGCTTTCTTT; CDR3 protein: CATSDPPGAAFF
clone size: .; J gene: TRBJ2-2; V gene: TRBV9; D gene: TRBD2; CDR3 DNA: TGTGCCAGCAGCGACGGGACTAGCGGGAGACAAGCCGGGGAGCTGTTTTTT; CDR3 protein: CASSDGTSGRQAGELFF
clone size: .; J gene: TRBJ2-7; V gene: TRBV6-6; D gene: .; CDR3 DNA: TGTGCCAGCAGTTACGAGTGGGGGGACTCCTACGAGCAGTACTTC; CDR3 protein: CASSYEWGDSYEQYF
clone size: .; J gene: TRBJ2-2; V gene: TRBV9; D gene: TRBD2; CDR3 DNA: TGTGCCAGCTCCCAGCTAGCGGGAGTCGGGACCGGGGAGCTGTTTTTT; CDR3 protein: CASSQLAGVGTGELFF
clone size: .; J gene: TRBJ1-4; V gene: TRBV2; D gene: TRBD1; CDR3 DNA: TGTGCCAGCAGTGAGGGACAGGCTGAAAAACTGTTTTTT; CDR3 protein: CASSEGQAEKLFF
clone size: once; J gene: TRBJ2-5; V gene: TRBV5-1; D gene: TRBD1; CDR3 DNA: TGCGCCAGCAGTCCTTTGGGACAGGGATTTGGGGAGACCCAGTACTTC; CDR3 protein: CASSPLGQGFGETQYF
clone size: .; J gene: TRBJ1-2; V gene: TRBV9; D gene: TRBD1; CDR3 DNA: TGTGCCAGCAGCGCTGGACAGGGGGCAGGCTATGGCTACACCTTC; CDR3 protein: CASSAGQGAGYGYTF
clone size: once; J gene: TRBJ2-7; V gene: TRBV7-9; D gene: .; CDR3 DNA: TGTGCCAGCAGCCCCGGCGTCGGGTCCGAGCAGTACTTC; CDR3 protein: CASSPGVGSEQYF
clone size: .; J gene: TRBJ1-1; V gene: TRBV11-2; D gene: .; CDR3 DNA: TGTGCCAGCAACACGGACAGTGTGAACACTGAAGCTTTCTTT; CDR3 protein: CASNTDSVNTEAFF
clone size: .; J gene: TRBJ2-1; V gene: TRBV7-8; D gene: TRBD2; CDR3 DNA: TGTGCCAGCAGCTTAACTAGCGGGGGGGACTCCTACAATGAGCAGTTCTTC; CDR3 protein: CASSLTSGGDSYNEQFF
clone size: .; J gene: TRBJ1-1; V gene: TRBV3-1/TRBV3-2; D gene: .; CDR3 DNA: TGTGCCAGCAGCCAAGACAGGGCCGGCACTGAAGCTTTCTTT; CDR3 protein: CASSQDRAGTEAFF
clone size: .; J gene: TRBJ2-1; V gene: TRBV7-3; D gene: TRBD2; CDR3 DNA: TGTGCCAGCAGCTTAACTGTGGGGGGGTACAATGAGCAGTTCTTC; CDR3 protein: CASSLTVGGYNEQFF
clone size: .; J gene: TRBJ1-4; V gene: TRBV18; D gene: .; CDR3 DNA: TGTGCCAGCTCACCACTGGCAGGGGCGCTTAATGAAAAACTGTTTTTT; CDR3 protein: CASSPLAGALNEKLFF
clone size: .; J gene: TRBJ2-3; V gene: TRBV9; D gene: TRBD2; CDR3 DNA: TGTGCCAGCAGCCCCCGACTAGCGGGAGGGCCCACAGATACGCAGTATTTT; CDR3 protein: CASSPRLAGGPTDTQYF
clone size: .; J gene: TRBJ1-1; V gene: TRBV5-6; D gene: TRBD1; CDR3 DNA: TGTGCCAGCAGCCCCTCTGGGACAGGGGGCTCCAACACTGAAGCTTTCTTT; CDR3 protein: CASSPSGTGGSNTEAFF
clone size: .; J gene: TRBJ1-2; V gene: TRBV24-1; D gene: .; CDR3 DNA: TGTGCCACCAGTGATTTGGGGACTCATGGCTACACCTTC; CDR3 protein: CATSDLGTHGYTF
clone size: once; J gene: TRBJ2-7; V gene: TRBV5-6; D gene: TRBD1; CDR3 DNA: TGTGCCAGCAGCTTGCCGCCAGGGGGTTACGAGCAGTACTTC; CDR3 protein: CASSLPPGGYEQYF
clone size: .; J gene: TRBJ2-3; V gene: TRBV5-6; D gene: TRBD2; CDR3 DNA: TGTGCCAGCAGCCCCGCTAAGCGGGGACTCACAGATACGCAGTATTTT; CDR3 protein: CASSPAKRGLTDTQYF
clone size: .; J gene: TRBJ2-5; V gene: TRBV6-6; D gene: .; CDR3 DNA: TGTGCCAGCAGCTCCTCGGGTGCGGGGAGGGAGACCCAGTACTTC; CDR3 protein: CASSSSGAGRETQYF
clone size: once; J gene: TRBJ1-1; V gene: TRBV10-3; D gene: .; CDR3 DNA: TGTGCCATCTGGGGCGGATGGCGGGGGACTGAAGCTTTCTTT; CDR3 protein: CAIWGGWRGTEAFF
clone size: .; J gene: TRBJ1-6; V gene: TRBV7-9; D gene: .; CDR3 DNA: TGTGCCAGCAGCCCGACAGTCAGCTCCTATAATTCACCCCTCCACTTT; CDR3 protein: CASSPTVSSYNSPLHF